This T cell receptor (beta chain) stems from a study of T cells after yellow fever vaccination. Points from the study as a whole: Re-detected after boosting: most primary clones, 96% of CD4 and roughly 88% of CD8.

MiXCR, run by TCRdb on the 5' RACE reads, gives a single entry per CDR3 protein. The sample holds some 73,000 distinct CDR3 sequences, around 7% seen once. This CDR3 has 13 residues. V was shortened by 3 bases and J by 10 bases, with 15 bases between the two germline ends. The germline CDR1 and CDR2 sequences are SGHVS and FQNEAQ. This clonotype occurred a few times. Antigen specificity is unknown. The receptor comes from a man aged 25-45 years who received the YFV17D yellow fever vaccine. This chain links TRBV7-8 with TRBJ1-1; maybe TRBD1 (5 bases). The sequenced sample was CD8+ T cells sorted from PBMCs, obtained on the day of the yellow fever booster vaccination. CDR3 sequence: CASSFGTGKGAFF. DNA for the CDR3: TGTGCCAGCAGCTTTGGGACGGGGAAAGGAGCTTTCTTT.